This T cell receptor beta chain was recorded in a study of CD8 T cells in ankylosing spondylitis. Study-level points and caveats: Disease-linked clones proved CD8+ and comparatively uncommon in peripheral blood.

Regarding this clonotype: Its antigen is unknown.

Trimming cost V 4 bases and J 7 bases, with 13 bases left between them. Germline V lookup: CDR1 LNHNV, CDR2 YYDKDF (reference sequence). This CDR3 spans 13 amino acids. By quantitative 5'-RACE with molecular barcodes, the TCR beta libraries were made. MiXCR, run by TCRdb on the 5' RACE reads, gives a single entry per CDR3 protein. The sample holds about 240,000 distinct CDR3 sequences, about 10% seen once. V and J are TRBV15 and TRBJ2-5; no clear D gene. The sample comprised blood, either unsorted or a sorted T cell fraction (not recorded which). This receptor was identified in a male donor with ankylosing spondylitis or in good health (not recorded which). The CDR3 region is CATSTPTMGTQYF. As DNA, the CDR3 is TGTGCCACCAGCACCCCTACGATGGGGACCCAGTACTTC.